Detailed here is one TCR beta chain. Antigen: not known. According to the study, genomic DNA was the template for TCR beta VDJ and CDR3 profiling. TCRdb recomputed calls from the reads with MiXCR, one row per CDR3 protein. The sample shows 150,000 to 200,000 distinct CDR3 sequences, 35% to 55% of them seen only once. The sample comes from a study of CD8+CD57+ T cells in acquired aplastic anemia. Germline lookup yields CDR1 MNHNS and CDR2 SASEGT. CDR3 size: 17 residues. Trimming shortened V by 2 bases and J by 0 bases, and 14 bases separated the two germline ends. Findings of the study overall: Patients and controls shared some 29 CD8+ CDR3 sequences, which appeared highly expressed in patients and within their immunodominant clones. Controls did not differ significantly from patients in CD8+ Simpson's diversity.

The sequenced material came from sorted CD4+, CD8+, or CD8+CD57+ T cells (not recorded which) from PBMCs. The chain combines TRBV6-1 with TRBJ1-5; no clear D. This clonotype originated in a human donor in good health. CDR3 in amino acids: CASSESVTVNSNQPQHF. The CDR3 nucleotides read TGTGCCAGCAGTGAATCGGTTACAGTCAATAGCAATCAGCCCCAGCATTTT.